This T cell receptor beta chain stems from a study of blood T cell repertoires in COVID-19. This CDR3 spans 15 amino acids. The V and J ends lost 6 bases and 7 bases, in that order; junction bases with no gene match: 7. Germline V CDR1 and CDR2: ENHRY, SYGVKD. Profiling relied on immunoSEQ multiplex PCR, and the TCRdb table lists in-frame clones only, not all of them. Here the sample spans approximately 250,000 clones, about 81% being singletons. The source material was PBMCs or T cells enriched from blood (not recorded which). The gene calls are TRBV10-3 and TRBJ1-6, with 9 bases aligning to TRBD1. This sequence originates from a man under 40 with acute COVID-19. CDR3 sequence reads: CAISAAGTGNSPLHF. DNA for the CDR3: TGTGCCATCAGCGCAGCCGGGACAGGGAATTCACCCCTCCACTTT.